This T cell receptor beta chain originates from a study of T cell changes during pregnancy in multiple sclerosis. This CDR3 contains 14 residues. Trimming took 6 bases from V and 0 from J, leaving 10 bases between them. CDR1 MRHNA and CDR2 SNTAGT come from the germline V gene. TCRdb keeps only in-frame clones here, not all; method: immunoSEQ multiplex PCR. Of about 60,000 clones listed, roughly 92% are singletons. Sequencing used peripheral blood, obtained in the first trimester of pregnancy. This chain uses TRBV6-4 with TRBJ2-3; no clear D. The origin of this receptor is a female donor with multiple sclerosis, enrolled in a pregnancy study. The CDR3 loop is CASSAPSSTDTQYF. The CDR3 DNA sequence: TGTGCCAGCAGCGCGCCCTCTAGCACAGATACGCAGTATTTT.